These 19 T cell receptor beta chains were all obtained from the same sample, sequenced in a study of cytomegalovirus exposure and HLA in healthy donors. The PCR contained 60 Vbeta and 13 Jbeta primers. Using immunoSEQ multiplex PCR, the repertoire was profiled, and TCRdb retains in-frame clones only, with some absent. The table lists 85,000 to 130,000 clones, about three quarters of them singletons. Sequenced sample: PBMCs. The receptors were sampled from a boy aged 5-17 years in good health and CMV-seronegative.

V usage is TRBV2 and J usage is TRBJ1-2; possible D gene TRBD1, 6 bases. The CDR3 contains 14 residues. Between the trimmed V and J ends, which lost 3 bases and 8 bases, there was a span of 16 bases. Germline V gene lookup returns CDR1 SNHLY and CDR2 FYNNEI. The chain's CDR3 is CASSDGTPSGGYTF. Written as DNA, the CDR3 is TGTGCCAGCAGTGATGGGACACCCTCGGGGGGCTACACCTTC.

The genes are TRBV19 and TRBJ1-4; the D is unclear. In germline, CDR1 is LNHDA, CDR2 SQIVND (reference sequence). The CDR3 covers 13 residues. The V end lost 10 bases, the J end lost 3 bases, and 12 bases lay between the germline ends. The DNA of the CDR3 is TGTGCCACCGGGAGGGATCCTAATGAAAAACTGTTTTTT. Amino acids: CATGRDPNEKLFF.

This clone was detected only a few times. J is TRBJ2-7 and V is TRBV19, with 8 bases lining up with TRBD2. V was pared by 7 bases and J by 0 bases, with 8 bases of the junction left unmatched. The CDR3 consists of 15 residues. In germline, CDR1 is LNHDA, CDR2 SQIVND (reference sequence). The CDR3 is CASKGGGRSSYEQYF. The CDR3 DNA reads TGTGCCAGTAAAGGAGGCGGGAGGAGCTCCTACGAGCAGTACTTC.

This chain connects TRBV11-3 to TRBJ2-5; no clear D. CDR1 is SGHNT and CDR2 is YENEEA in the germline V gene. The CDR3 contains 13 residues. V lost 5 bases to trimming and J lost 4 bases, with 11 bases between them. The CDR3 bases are TGTGCCAGCAGCCGTTTCCCGGGAGAGACCCAGTACTTC. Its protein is CASSRFPGETQYF.

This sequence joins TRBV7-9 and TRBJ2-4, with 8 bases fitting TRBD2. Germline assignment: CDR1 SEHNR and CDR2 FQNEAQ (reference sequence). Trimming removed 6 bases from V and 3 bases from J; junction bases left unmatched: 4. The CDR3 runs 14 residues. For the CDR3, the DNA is TGTGCCAGCAGTGAGAGCGGGAGCAAAAACATTCAGTACTTC. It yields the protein CASSESGSKNIQYF.

In nucleotides, the CDR3 is TGTGCCAGCAGCTTGCCTCGAGGCTGGGAGCAGTTCTTC. Amino acid sequence: CASSLPRGWEQFF. The rearrangement links TRBV5-6 to TRBJ2-1, with unresolved D. The germline V gene encodes CDR1 SGHDT and CDR2 YYEEEE. The CDR3 is 13 amino acids. Trimming removed 1 base from V and 10 bases from J, with 12 bases in between.

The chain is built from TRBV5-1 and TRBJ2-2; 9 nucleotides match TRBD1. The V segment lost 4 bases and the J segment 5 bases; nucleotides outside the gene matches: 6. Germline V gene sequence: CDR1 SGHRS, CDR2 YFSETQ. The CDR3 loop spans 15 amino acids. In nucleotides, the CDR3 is TGCGCCAGCAGCCGGAACAGGGGGCAGACCGGGGAGCTGTTTTTT. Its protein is CASSRNRGQTGELFF.

CDR3: CASSHGQGEAFF. CDR3 coding DNA: TGTGCCAGCAGCCATGGACAGGGCGAAGCTTTCTTT. The rearrangement joins TRBV7-9 to TRBJ1-1; TRBD1 agrees at 8 bases. V lost 5 bases and J lost 8; bases outside the gene matches: 4. CDR3 length equals 12 residues. Per the germline V gene, CDR1 is SEHNR and CDR2 is FQNEAQ (reference sequence).

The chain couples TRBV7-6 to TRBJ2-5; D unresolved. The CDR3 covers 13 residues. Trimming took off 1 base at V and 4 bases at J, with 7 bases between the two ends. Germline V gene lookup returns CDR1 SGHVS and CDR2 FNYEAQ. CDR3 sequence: CASSLVWRETQYF. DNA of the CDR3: TGTGCCAGCAGCTTAGTATGGAGAGAGACCCAGTACTTC. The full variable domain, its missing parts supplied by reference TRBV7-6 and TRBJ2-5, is GAGVSQSPRYKVTKRGQDVALRCDPISGHVSLYWYRQALGQGPEFLTYFNYEAQQDKSGLPNDRFSAERPEGSISTLTIQRTEQRDSAMYRCASSLVWRETQYFGPGTRLLVL.

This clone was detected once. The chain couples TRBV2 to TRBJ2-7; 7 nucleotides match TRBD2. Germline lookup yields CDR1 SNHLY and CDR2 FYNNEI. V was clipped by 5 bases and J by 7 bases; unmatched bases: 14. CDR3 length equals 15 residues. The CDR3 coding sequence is TGTGCCAGCAGTCAAATGGGGGAGGGCCCGGGGGAGCAGTACTTC. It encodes CASSQMGEGPGEQYF.

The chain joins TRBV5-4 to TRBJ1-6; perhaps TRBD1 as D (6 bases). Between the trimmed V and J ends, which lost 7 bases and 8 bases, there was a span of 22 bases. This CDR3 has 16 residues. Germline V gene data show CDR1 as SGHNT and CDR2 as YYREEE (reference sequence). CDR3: CASRQGPQPQDSPLHF. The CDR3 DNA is TGTGCCAGCCGGCAGGGGCCGCAACCCCAGGATTCACCCCTCCACTTT.

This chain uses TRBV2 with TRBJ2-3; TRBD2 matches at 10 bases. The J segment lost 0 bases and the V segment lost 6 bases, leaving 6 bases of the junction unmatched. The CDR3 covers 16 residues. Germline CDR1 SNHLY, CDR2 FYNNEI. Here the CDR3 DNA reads TGTGCCAGCAGCCGAGGACTAGCGGCTAGCACAGATACGCAGTATTTT. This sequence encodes CASSRGLAASTDTQYF.

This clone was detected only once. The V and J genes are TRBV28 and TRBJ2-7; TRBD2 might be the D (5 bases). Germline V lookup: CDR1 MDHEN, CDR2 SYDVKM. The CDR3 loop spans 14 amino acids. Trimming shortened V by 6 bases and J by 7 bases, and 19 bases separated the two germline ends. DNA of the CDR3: TGTGCCAGCAGCTGGCCGGGAAACCCGGGGGAGCAGTACTTC. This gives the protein CASSWPGNPGEQYF.

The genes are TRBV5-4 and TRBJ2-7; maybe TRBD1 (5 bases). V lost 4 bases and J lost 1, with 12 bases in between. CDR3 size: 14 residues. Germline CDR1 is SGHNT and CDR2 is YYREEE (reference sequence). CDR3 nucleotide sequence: TGTGCCAGCAGCCCTGACAGCTATTCCTACGAGCAGTACTTC. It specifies CASSPDSYSYEQYF. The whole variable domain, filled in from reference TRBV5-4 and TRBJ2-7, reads ETGVTQSPTHLIKTRGQQVTLRCSSQSGHNTVSWYQQALGQGPQFIFQYYREEENGRGNFPPRFSGLQFPNYSSELNVNALELDDSALYLCASSPDSYSYEQYFGPGTRLTVT.

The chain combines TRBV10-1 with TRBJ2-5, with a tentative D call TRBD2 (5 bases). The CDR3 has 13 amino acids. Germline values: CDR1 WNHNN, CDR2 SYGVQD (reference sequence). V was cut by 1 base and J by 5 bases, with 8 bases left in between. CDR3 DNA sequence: TGCGCCAGCAGTGAGTTCGGGAAGGAGACCCAGTACTTC. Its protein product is CASSEFGKETQYF.

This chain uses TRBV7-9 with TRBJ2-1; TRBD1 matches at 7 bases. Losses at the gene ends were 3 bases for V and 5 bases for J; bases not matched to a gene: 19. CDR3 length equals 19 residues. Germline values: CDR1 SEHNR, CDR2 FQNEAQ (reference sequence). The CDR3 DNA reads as TGTGCCAGCAGCTTTCCCGGGACAGCAAGACCCCGCCCAAACAATGAGCAGTTCTTC. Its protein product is CASSFPGTARPRPNNEQFF.

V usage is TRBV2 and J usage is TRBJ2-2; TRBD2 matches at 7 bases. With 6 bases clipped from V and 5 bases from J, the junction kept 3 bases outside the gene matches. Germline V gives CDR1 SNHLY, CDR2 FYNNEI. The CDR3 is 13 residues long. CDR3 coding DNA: TGTGCCAGCAGGCTAGCGGCGACCGGGGAGCTGTTTTTT. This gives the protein CASRLAATGELFF.

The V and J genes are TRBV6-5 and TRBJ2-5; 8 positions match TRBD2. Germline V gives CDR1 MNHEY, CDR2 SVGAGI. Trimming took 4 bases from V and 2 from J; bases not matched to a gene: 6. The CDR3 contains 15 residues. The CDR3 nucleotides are TGTGCCAGCAGTTCGGTACGGGGGGGTCAAGAGACCCAGTACTTC. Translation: CASSSVRGGQETQYF.

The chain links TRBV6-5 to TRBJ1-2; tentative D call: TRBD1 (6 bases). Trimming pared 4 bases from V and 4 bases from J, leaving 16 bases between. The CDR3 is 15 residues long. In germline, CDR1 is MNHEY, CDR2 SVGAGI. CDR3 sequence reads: CASSFSRGEGYGYTF. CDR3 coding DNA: TGTGCCAGCAGTTTCAGCAGGGGCGAGGGCTATGGCTACACCTTC.